Listed here are 18 T cell receptor beta chains from one sample, sequenced in a study of T-cell reconstitution after alpha-beta-depleted transplantation in children. Researchers prepared the TCRbeta library using unique molecular identifiers, the study reports. TCRdb reanalysed the PCR reads using MiXCR and keeps one entry per CDR3 protein. Of around 600,000 distinct CDR3 sequences in the sample, 10% to 13% were seen once. The input for sequencing was PBMCs from the stem cell graft donor, taken from the stem cell graft. Receptor source: a human donor who donated a stem cell graft to a child with acute myeloid leukemia.

The genes are TRBV30 and TRBJ1-2; the D gene is possibly TRBD1 (5 bases). The germline gives CDR1 GTSNPN, CDR2 SVGIG (reference sequence). The length of the CDR3 is 13 residues. V lost 5 bases to trimming and J lost 7 bases, with 17 bases between them. The chain's CDR3 is CAWGAYSAGGYTF. The CDR3 DNA is TGTGCCTGGGGGGCCTACAGTGCCGGTGGCTACACCTTC.

The CDR3 DNA is TGTGCCAGCAGTTTTAGTGGGGTAACCTACAATGAGCAGTTCTTC. It specifies CASSFSGVTYNEQFF. The gene calls are TRBV12-3 or TRBV12-4 and TRBJ2-1; D is uncertain. This CDR3 has 15 amino acids. V lost 3 bases, J lost 2 bases, and 11 bases lay in between.

This clonotype was detected only a few times. The chain recombines TRBV20-1 with TRBJ1-2; D is uncertain. Deletions cut 3 bases from V and 5 bases from J, with 16 bases between. From germline, CDR1 is DFQATT and CDR2 SNEGSKA (reference sequence). CDR3 length: 14 amino acids. Here the CDR3 reads CSASRRPGVYGYTF. The DNA for the CDR3 is TGCAGTGCTAGCCGGAGGCCTGGGGTGTATGGCTACACCTTC.

This clonotype was picked up a small number of times. The V call is TRBV28, the J call TRBJ1-5, with D unresolved. Germline CDR1 MDHEN, CDR2 SYDVKM. CDR3 length: 14 amino acids. V gave up 6 bases and J gave up 6 bases, with 15 bases separating them. The chain's CDR3 is CASSPSGGSQPQHF. The CDR3 nucleotides are TGTGCCAGCAGCCCCTCGGGAGGTTCTCAGCCCCAGCATTTT.

This chain links TRBV20-1 with TRBJ1-2, with D tentatively TRBD1 (5 bases). CDR3 length equals 13 residues. Looked up from germline, CDR1 is DFQATT and CDR2 is SNEGSKA (reference sequence). Deletions cut 0 bases from V and 7 bases from J, with 12 bases between. As DNA, the CDR3 is TGCAGTGCTAGAGAGTCAGGGATGGGTGGCTACACCTTC. Amino acid sequence: CSARESGMGGYTF.

This clonotype was counted a few times. The V gene is TRBV9, the J gene TRBJ2-1, with D tentatively TRBD2 (5 bases). V dropped 7 bases and J dropped 5 bases, with 10 bases sitting between them. The germline gives CDR1 SGDLS, CDR2 YYNGEE. The CDR3 is 12 residues long. This CDR3 is CASAEADNEQFF. The CDR3 DNA sequence: TGTGCCAGCGCGGAGGCGGACAATGAGCAGTTCTTC.

The CDR3 sequence: CASSLESQGPNEQFF. The CDR3 DNA reads as TGCGCCAGCAGCTTGGAGTCGCAGGGCCCTAATGAGCAGTTCTTC. The chain joins TRBV5-1 to TRBJ2-1; TRBD1 is a possible D gene (5 bases). This CDR3 comprises 15 residues. Germline CDR1 is SGHRS and CDR2 is YFSETQ. V was trimmed by 0 bases and J by 7 bases, leaving 14 bases between them.

Ten or more counts support this clonotype. The CDR3 DNA reads TGTGCCATCGACACAGATACGCAGTATTTT. Its protein is CAIDTDTQYF. The chain couples TRBV6-2 or TRBV6-3 to TRBJ2-3; the D is unclear. V lost 10 bases to trimming and J lost 2 bases, with 4 bases between them. The CDR3 spans 10 residues. Germline V lookup: CDR1 MNHEY, CDR2 SVGEGT.

The CDR3 is CSLSGRGTGELFF. The CDR3 nucleotides read TGCAGCCTAAGCGGGAGAGGCACCGGGGAGCTGTTTTTT. The rearrangement joins TRBV20-1 to TRBJ2-2; 8 bases line up with TRBD2. Germline loops: CDR1 DFQATT, CDR2 SNEGSKA (reference sequence). This CDR3 is built from 13 residues.

CDR3 protein: CASNVAEGQRSTEAFF. In nucleotides, the CDR3 is TGTGCCAGCAACGTTGCTGAGGGACAGAGGAGTACTGAAGCTTTCTTT. The V gene is TRBV27, the J gene TRBJ1-1; 7 nucleotides align to TRBD1. V lost 7 bases, J lost 5 bases, and 16 bases stayed unmatched. The CDR3 spans 16 residues. In germline, CDR1 is MNHEY, CDR2 SMNVEV (reference sequence).

This clonotype has just a few counts. CDR3 amino acids: CASSLGLSGRADEQFF. The CDR3 DNA is TGTGCCAGCAGCTTGGGGTTAAGCGGGAGGGCCGATGAGCAGTTCTTC. V and J are TRBV5-5 and TRBJ2-1, with 10 bases identical to TRBD2. Germline CDR1 SGHKS, CDR2 YYEKEE (reference sequence). Trimming removed 0 bases from V and 8 bases from J; junction bases left unmatched: 8. The CDR3 has 16 residues.

The CDR3 DNA is TGTGCCAGCAGCCAATCTTTAGCGATCAACAATGAGCAGTTCTTC. It is translated as CASSQSLAINNEQFF. The chain links TRBV7-9 to TRBJ2-1; D is perhaps TRBD2 (5 bases). V shed 5 bases and J shed 5 bases, with 16 bases lying between them. Germline loops: CDR1 SEHNR, CDR2 FQNEAQ (reference sequence). This CDR3 contains 15 residues.

The chain links TRBV20-1 to TRBJ2-5, with D perhaps matching TRBD1 or TRBD2 (5 bases each). Germline V lookup: CDR1 DFQATT, CDR2 SNEGSKA (reference sequence). Trimming took 0 bases from V and 5 from J, leaving 19 bases between them. This CDR3 is built from 16 residues. Here the CDR3 DNA reads TGCAGTGCTAGAGATAGGTTGGCCGGGAAGGGGGAGACCCAGTACTTC. Residues: CSARDRLAGKGETQYF.

The chain combines TRBV2 with TRBJ2-4; unclear D gene. The CDR3 extends over 14 amino acids. The germline gives CDR1 SNHLY, CDR2 FYNNEI. The V gene lost 6 bases and the J gene lost 0 bases, with 9 bases spanning the gap. The CDR3 region is CASRQTIAKNIQYF. DNA for the CDR3: TGTGCCAGCAGACAGACGATAGCCAAAAACATTCAGTACTTC.

This clonotype was counted between two and nine times. V and J are TRBV29-1 and TRBJ2-7, with TRBD2 matching over 10 bases. This CDR3 comprises 18 residues. V shed 4 bases, J shed 3 bases, and the junction held 18 bases outside the gene matches. The germline CDR1 and CDR2 sequences are SQVTM and ANQGSEA. The CDR3 DNA follows: TGCAGCGTTGTTACCCTAGGGTGGCTAGCGGGAGAAAGCTACGAGCAGTACTTC. Translated: CSVVTLGWLAGESYEQYF.

The table lists this clonotype with many counts. The chain is built from TRBV20-1 and TRBJ1-1; the D is unclear. The V end lost 5 bases, the J end lost 1 base, and 8 bases lay between the germline ends. CDR3 length: 12 residues. Looked up from germline, CDR1 is DFQATT and CDR2 is SNEGSKA (reference sequence). The CDR3 loop reads CSALAENTEAFF. CDR3 coding DNA: TGCAGTGCTTTGGCAGAGAACACTGAAGCTTTCTTT.

This clonotype was detected many times. J is TRBJ2-7 and V is TRBV28, with 7 positions matching TRBD2. This CDR3 region has 14 residues. The J segment lost 5 bases and the V segment lost 7 bases, leaving 11 bases of the junction unmatched. Germline V gene lookup returns CDR1 MDHEN and CDR2 SYDVKM. DNA for the CDR3: TGTGCCAGCATCGGACTAGTTCGGCCCCACGAGCAGTACTTC. Its protein product is CASIGLVRPHEQYF.

This chain uses TRBV11-2 with TRBJ2-7; tentative D call: TRBD2 (7 bases). The CDR3 consists of 15 residues. Germline V lookup: CDR1 SGHAT, CDR2 FQNNGV. With 5 bases removed from V and 6 bases from J, the gap between germline ends came to 20 bases. CDR3 DNA sequence: TGTGCCAGCAGCCTAGGGGCGGGGGCCGGGGGCGAGCAGTACTTC. Its translation: CASSLGAGAGGEQYF.